This is a list of T cell receptor beta chains from one sample in a study of blood T cells in healthy people across ages. TCRdb recomputed calls from the 5' RACE reads with MiXCR, one row per CDR3 protein. Of over a million distinct CDR3 sequences listed, around two fifths are singletons. Sequencing input: blood. The origin of the receptors is a woman aged 18-29 years in good health. CDR3s include the opening cysteine and the closing phenylalanine or tryptophan. Fields, in order: J gene, D gene, clone size, V gene, CDR3 DNA, CDR3 protein. The D gene is left open where the match is weak. Clone size is stated in some rows and not others, as once, few, many or a class when expanded.

TRBJ2-5 . few TRBV12-3/TRBV12-4 TGTGCCAGCAGTTTACGCCAGGGATTGGGAGAGCAGTACTTC CASSLRQGLGEQYF
TRBJ2-7 TRBD2 . TRBV3-1 TGTGCCAGCAGCCAAGATCTAACGACTAGCGGATCCTACGAGCAGTACTTC CASSQDLTTSGSYEQYF
TRBJ2-7 TRBD1 . TRBV20-1 TGCAGTGCTAGCGGCCTGGGACAGGGTATGGGCGAGCAGTACTTC CSASGLGQGMGEQYF
TRBJ1-1 . . TRBV6-6 TGTGCCAGCGCCACAGGGACTGAAGCTTTCTTT CASATGTEAFF
TRBJ1-1 . . TRBV6-5 TGTGCCAGCAGTTACACTGACAGCCTTGAAGCTTTCTTT CASSYTDSLEAFF
TRBJ2-5 . . TRBV3-1 TGTGCCAGCAGCCAAGAAGTGGACCGGCGAGAGACCCAGTACTTC CASSQEVDRRETQYF
TRBJ2-3 TRBD2 . TRBV18 TGTGCCAGCTCACCACGGATAGCGGGAGGGCCAGATACGCAGTATTTT CASSPRIAGGPDTQYF
TRBJ2-7 . few TRBV5-6 TGTGCCAGCAGCTTGGAGCCGTGGCTAAATAGGGACGAGCAGTACTTC CASSLEPWLNRDEQYF
TRBJ1-1 . . TRBV30 TGTGCCTGGAGTCGGAGCACTGAAGCTTTCTTT CAWSRSTEAFF
TRBJ2-5 TRBD2 . TRBV5-1 TGCGCCGGCAGCCCAAGCGCGGGAGTAAACAATGAGCAGTACTTC CAGSPSAGVNNEQYF
TRBJ1-2 . . TRBV20-1 TGCAGTGCCGCCACGGGGGGATTGAACGGCTACACCTTC CSAATGGLNGYTF
TRBJ2-1 TRBD2 few TRBV7-2 TGTGCCAGCAGCTTAGCGGTGACGACTAGCGGGCGACACAATGAGCAGTTCTTC CASSLAVTTSGRHNEQFF
TRBJ2-7 TRBD1 few TRBV12-3/TRBV12-4 TGTGCCAGCAACCAACAGGGGTCCAAGGACGAGCAGTACTTC CASNQQGSKDEQYF
TRBJ2-5 TRBD1 once TRBV6-2/TRBV6-3 TGTGCCAGCAGATGGGACAGGAATTACAATGAGCAGTACTTC CASRWDRNYNEQYF
TRBJ2-1 TRBD1 few TRBV6-5 TGTGCCAGCAGTTTCACAGGGGACTCCTACAATGAGCAGTTCTTC CASSFTGDSYNEQFF
TRBJ2-5 . few TRBV5-1 TGCGCCAGCAGCCCCGGACAGTCCCAAGAGACCCAGTACTTC CASSPGQSQETQYF
TRBJ2-4 . few TRBV27 TGTGCCAGCAGTTTAACTCAGGGAACCCGCAAAAACATTCAGTACTTC CASSLTQGTRKNIQYF
TRBJ2-6 TRBD1 . TRBV28 TGTGCCAGCAATACAGGGGGCGGTTCTGGGGCCAACGTCCTGACTTTC CASNTGGGSGANVLTF
TRBJ2-1 . . TRBV5-6 TGTGCCAGCAGCTTGAAGGTAGTTAGGAATGAGCAGTTCTTC CASSLKVVRNEQFF
TRBJ2-4 . . TRBV7-3 TGTGCCAGCTTCCCAACGGGACTAGCCAAAAACATTCAGTACTTC CASFPTGLAKNIQYF
TRBJ2-1 . . TRBV2 TGTGCCAGCAGGGGGGACTCCTCGGGGAATGAGCAGTTCTTC CASRGDSSGNEQFF
TRBJ2-3 TRBD2 . TRBV7-9 TGTGCCAGCAGCTCCCCAACTAGCGGGAGATTTCCCTCGCAGTATTTT CASSSPTSGRFPSQYF
TRBJ1-2 . . TRBV12-3/TRBV12-4 TGTGCCAGCAGTCCCGGTAGAGGGCTCTATGGCTACACCTTC CASSPGRGLYGYTF
TRBJ1-4 . few TRBV29-1 TGCAGCGGCGTACAGGGTGCAACTAATGAAAAACTGTTTTTT CSGVQGATNEKLFF
TRBJ2-7 TRBD2 once TRBV3-1 TGTGCCAGCAGCCAAGAGTCTAGCGGCTACAATGAGCAGTACTTC CASSQESSGYNEQYF
TRBJ2-1 . . TRBV29-1 TGCAGCTCCGGGACGGGGTACAATGAGCAGTTCTTC CSSGTGYNEQFF
TRBJ2-1 . . TRBV7-7 TGTGCCAGCAGCTTAGAAGGCTTTCCTCAAGAGACCCAGTTCTTC CASSLEGFPQETQFF
TRBJ2-7 TRBD2 . TRBV7-2 TGTGCCAGCAGCCCACGGACTAGCGGGGTCTACAATGAGCAGTACTTC CASSPRTSGVYNEQYF
TRBJ2-3 . . TRBV27 TGTGCCAGCAGTTATGGTGGTCGGCGGCTACCTCGGGATACGCAGTATTTT CASSYGGRRLPRDTQYF
TRBJ2-7 TRBD2 . TRBV29-1 TGCAGGCAGCCACTAGCGAACTCCTACGAGCAGTACTTC CRQPLANSYEQYF
TRBJ2-3 . few TRBV4-1 TGCGCCAGCAGCCAAGAGGGGACGCTTGGGGCAAATACGCAGTATTTT CASSQEGTLGANTQYF
TRBJ1-6 . once TRBV7-9 TGTGCCAGCAGCTTACAGGGAAGCATCGGTAATTCACCCCTCCACTTT CASSLQGSIGNSPLHF
TRBJ2-3 . . TRBV7-2 TGTGCCAGCAGCTTAAGCCCCCGGGAACAGGGAAATACGCAGTATTTT CASSLSPREQGNTQYF
TRBJ2-5 . few TRBV20-1 TGCAGTGCTAGTAGCATCCAGAGGTTGGGAGAGACCCAGTACTTC CSASSIQRLGETQYF
TRBJ2-3 TRBD2 . TRBV29-1 TGCAGCGTGCCGGGACTAGCGGAGAACACAGATACGCAGTATTTT CSVPGLAENTDTQYF
TRBJ1-2 . few TRBV6-1 TGTGCCAGCAACCACAATGGCTACACCTTC CASNHNGYTF
TRBJ2-1 TRBD1 few TRBV12-3/TRBV12-4 TGTGCCAGCACTTTGACAGGGAACGAGGGAAATGAGCAGTTCTTC CASTLTGNEGNEQFF